This T cell receptor (beta chain) was documented in a study of Graves' ophthalmopathy and Graves' hyperthyroidism. Transcripts of RNA were the source for amplifying TCR beta CDR3 regions. RT-PCR was first run with HTBI primers, then multiplex PCR in a second round. TCRdb called the multiplex PCR reads again in MiXCR, with one record for every CDR3 protein. The table includes around 520,000 distinct CDR3 sequences, 35% to 45% detected once. The germline gives CDR1 WNHNN, CDR2 SYGVQD (reference sequence). The germline V and J ends were trimmed by 5 bases and 4 bases, with 14 bases remaining between them. The CDR3 sequence is 14 residues long. The sample holds many counts of this clonotype. Included hyperthyroidism patients were aged 18 to 65 and newly diagnosed (under 2 months' duration).

The clonotype originates from an adult man with Graves' hyperthyroidism. The V call is TRBV10-1, the J call TRBJ1-1, with unresolved D. The sequencing sample was made of peripheral blood or thyroid tissue (not recorded which). The CDR3 reads CASSIDPGGTEAFF. DNA for the CDR3: TGCGCCAGCAGTATAGACCCGGGCGGCACTGAAGCTTTCTTT.